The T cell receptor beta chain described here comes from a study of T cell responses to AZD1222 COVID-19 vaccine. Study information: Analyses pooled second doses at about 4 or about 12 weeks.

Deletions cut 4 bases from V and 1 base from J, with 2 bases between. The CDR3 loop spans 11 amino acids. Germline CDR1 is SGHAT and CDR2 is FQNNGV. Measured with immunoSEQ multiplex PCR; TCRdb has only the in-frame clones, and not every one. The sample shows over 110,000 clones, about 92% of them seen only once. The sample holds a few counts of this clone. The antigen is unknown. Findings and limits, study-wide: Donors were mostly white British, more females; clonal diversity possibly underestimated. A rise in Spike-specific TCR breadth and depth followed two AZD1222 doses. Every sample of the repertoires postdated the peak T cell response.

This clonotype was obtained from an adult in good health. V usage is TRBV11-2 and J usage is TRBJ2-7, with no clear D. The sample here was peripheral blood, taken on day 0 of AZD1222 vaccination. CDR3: CASSSSYEQYF. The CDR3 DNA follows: TGTGCCAGCAGCTCTTCCTACGAGCAGTACTTC.